This TCR beta chain was sequenced in a study of cytomegalovirus exposure and HLA in healthy donors. Study-level points and caveats: Most TCR sequences showed up rarely, but some public TCRs showed up in many donors.

Concerning this clone itself: Antigen: not known.

Vbeta (60) and Jbeta (13) primers were used in the PCR. As originally analysed: Among the unique TCR beta chains that a later analysis counted, about 84 million in all, 9.5 million to 12 million were shared. Using immunoSEQ multiplex PCR, the repertoire was profiled, and TCRdb retains in-frame clones only, with some absent. V and J calls and clone size follow that table, whereas D and trimming were derived from the DNA. The repertoire holds over 120,000 clones, with roughly 70% as singletons. This receptor was identified in a man younger than 45 in good health and CMV-seronegative. The sequenced material came from PBMCs.

The CDR3 is CACTGGSTEAFF. CDR3 DNA sequence: TGTGCCTGCACAGGGGGGTCCACTGAAGCTTTCTTT. The V and J genes are TRBV30 and TRBJ1-1; 8 nucleotides agree with TRBD1. The V and J ends lost 6 bases and 4 bases, in that order; junction bases with no gene match: 4. In germline, CDR1 is GTSNPN, CDR2 SVGIG (reference sequence). This CDR3 is 12 amino acids long. The whole variable domain, remainder taken from reference TRBV30 and TRBJ1-1, is SQTIHQWPATLVQPVGSPLSLECTVEGTSNPNLYWYRQAAGRGLQLLFYSVGIGQISSEVPQNLSASRPQDRQFILSSKKLLLSDSGFYLCACTGGSTEAFFGQGTRLTVV.